Each of the 3 T cell receptor beta chains below was sequenced from the same sample in a study of blood T cell repertoires in COVID-19. Clones were read by immunoSEQ multiplex PCR, and TCRdb kept only the in-frame ones, dropping some. Altogether over 25,000 clones are present, under 85% being singletons, with the ten largest covering about two fifths. The sequenced sample was peripheral blood. The receptors come from a woman aged 80 or older with acute or convalescent COVID-19.

This chain connects TRBV5-4 to TRBJ2-1; 7 bases match TRBD1. This CDR3 contains 14 residues. The junction had 5 bases not matched to a gene; V was cut back by 2 bases and J by 6 bases. Germline loops: CDR1 SGHNT, CDR2 YYREEE (reference sequence). The CDR3, as DNA: TGTGCCAGCAGCTTAGGGGGCATGGCCAATGAGCAGTTCTTC. This codes for CASSLGGMANEQFF. Based on the CDR3 plus reference TRBV5-4 and TRBJ2-1, the full variable domain is ETGVTQSPTHLIKTRGQQVTLRCSSQSGHNTVSWYQQALGQGPQFIFQYYREEENGRGNFPPRFSGLQFPNYSSELNVNALELDDSALYLCASSLGGMANEQFFGPGTRLTVL.

The V call is TRBV13, the J call TRBJ2-1; TRBD1 agrees at 8 bases. V gave up 4 bases and J gave up 8 bases; unmatched junction bases: 4. Per germline, CDR1 PRHDT and CDR2 FYEKMQ (reference sequence). This CDR3 spans 13 amino acids. The CDR3 region is CASSSDRDHEQFF. CDR3 nucleotides: TGTGCCAGCAGCTCGGACAGGGATCATGAGCAGTTCTTC.

The chain links TRBV29-1 to TRBJ1-1; 7 bases are shared with TRBD1. The CDR3 runs 12 residues. Unmatched junction bases numbered 7, after V lost 7 bases and J lost 5 bases. The germline gives CDR1 SQVTM, CDR2 ANQGSEA. The chain's CDR3 is CSAPGGSTEAFF. In DNA, the CDR3 is TGCAGCGCCCCAGGGGGGAGTACTGAAGCTTTCTTT.